These 17 T cell receptor beta chains were all obtained from the same sample, sequenced in a study of patients and donors after allogeneic stem cell transplantation (dated by TCRdb to 2020 to 2022). The library came from RT-PCR. Instrument used: NextSeq 550. TCRdb reprocessing: public reads trimmed at Q25 with fastp, clones called with MiXCR, in-frame beta chains kept. CDR3 protein sequences are deduplicated, and each keeps its most common genes and DNA. The sample contains hundreds of thousands of distinct CDR3 sequences, roughly 17% of them found a single time. The top ten constitute 6% to 8% of the sample. Sequenced input: blood, either unsorted or a sorted T cell fraction (not recorded which). These receptors were collected from a human donor who was either an allogeneic HSCT recipient or a stem cell or donor lymphocyte infusion donor (not recorded which). It is not recorded whose cells these are; they may come from a transplant donor.

V and J are TRBV2 and TRBJ1-1, with D unresolved. Deletions cut 2 bases from V and 7 bases from J, with 8 bases between. The germline gives CDR1 SNHLY, CDR2 FYNNEI. There are 12 residues in the CDR3. As DNA, the CDR3 is TGTGCCAGCAGTGAAACAGTGGGTGAAGCTTTCTTT. It yields the protein CASSETVGEAFF.

The chain joins TRBV3-1 to TRBJ2-5; D remains unclear. CDR1 is LGHDT, CDR2 YNNKEL, per germline (reference sequence). There are 14 residues in the CDR3. Trimming took 0 bases from V and 5 from J, leaving 10 bases between them. CDR3 residues: CASSQDLIGETQYF. The CDR3 coding sequence is TGTGCCAGCAGCCAAGATCTTATTGGGGAGACCCAGTACTTC.

This clonotype has more than one count but fewer than ten. The chain recombines TRBV28 with TRBJ2-4; D is undetermined. The length of the CDR3 is 13 residues. In germline, CDR1 is MDHEN, CDR2 SYDVKM. The V end was cut by 1 base, the J end by 6 bases, with 7 bases between. The CDR3 is CASSLSPRNIQYF. As DNA, the CDR3 is TGTGCCAGCAGTTTATCTCCCAGAAACATTCAGTACTTC.

Only a few counts were recorded for this clonotype. The V call is TRBV15, the J call TRBJ2-3, with 10 bases fitting TRBD2. V shed 2 bases and J 0 bases; nucleotides not matched to a gene: 8. The CDR3 totals 18 residues. Germline V gene data show CDR1 as LNHNV and CDR2 as YYDKDF (reference sequence). CDR3 protein: CATSRFGLAVTSTDTQYF. CDR3 DNA sequence: TGTGCCACCAGCAGATTTGGACTAGCGGTAACTAGCACAGATACGCAGTATTTT.

This clonotype came up a few times. The chain links TRBV7-9 to TRBJ2-1; perhaps D is TRBD1 or TRBD2 (5 bases each). Germline lookup yields CDR1 SEHNR and CDR2 FQNEAQ (reference sequence). The CDR3 is 15 amino acids. The V end lost 2 bases, the J end lost 8 bases, and 16 bases lay between the germline ends. CDR3 in amino acids: CASSLSVGRGDEQFF. Written as DNA, the CDR3 is TGTGCCAGCAGCTTATCTGTTGGTCGGGGCGATGAGCAGTTCTTC.

This clonotype was observed a few times. This chain links TRBV5-1 with TRBJ1-3, with no clear D. The CDR3 consists of 15 residues. Germline V lookup: CDR1 SGHRS, CDR2 YFSETQ. Deletions cut 0 bases from V and 0 bases from J, with 7 bases between. The CDR3 protein is CASSLVGSSGNTIYF. Here the CDR3 DNA reads TGCGCCAGCAGCTTGGTCGGGAGCTCTGGAAACACCATATATTTT. Based on the CDR3 plus reference TRBV5-1 and TRBJ1-3, the full variable domain is KAGVTQTPRYLIKTRGQQVTLSCSPISGHRSVSWYQQTPGQGLQFLFEYFSETQRNKGNFPGRFSGRQFSNSRSEMNVSTLELGDSALYLCASSLVGSSGNTIYFGEGSWLTVV.

This clonotype was found a few times. For the CDR3, the DNA is TGCGCCAGCAGCTTGGCTTTGGTTTCGGGCACTGAAGCTTTCTTT. Its protein product is CASSLALVSGTEAFF. This chain connects TRBV5-1 to TRBJ1-1; D is unclear. Trimming pared 0 bases from V and 4 bases from J, leaving 13 bases between. Per germline, CDR1 SGHRS and CDR2 YFSETQ. CDR3 length: 15 residues.

This clonotype was counted between two and nine times. This chain uses TRBV5-1 with TRBJ2-7; 12 bases match TRBD1. From germline, CDR1 is SGHRS and CDR2 YFSETQ. Unmatched junction bases numbered 7, after V lost 3 bases and J lost 0 bases. The CDR3 covers 17 residues. The CDR3 DNA is TGCGCCAGCAGCTCCCGGGACAGGGGGCGCGGCTCCTACGAGCAGTACTTC. Its protein product is CASSSRDRGRGSYEQYF.

The chain joins TRBV7-8 to TRBJ1-2; no firm D call. Germline CDR1 reads SGHVS; CDR2 reads FQNEAQ. The CDR3 covers 14 residues. V lost 1 base to trimming and J lost 2 bases, with 8 bases between them. The CDR3, as DNA: TGTGCCAGCAGCTTAGTGTGGGAGAACTATGGCTACACCTTC. It specifies CASSLVWENYGYTF.

This clonotype was picked up many times. The chain is built from TRBV4-3 and TRBJ1-1, with 7 bases fitting TRBD1. CDR1 is LGHNA, CDR2 YSLEER, per germline. This CDR3 comprises 14 residues. V dropped 3 bases and J dropped 1; count of bases not matched to a gene: 2. CDR3 region: CASSQRTGNTEAFF. The CDR3 region has the DNA TGCGCCAGCAGCCAGCGGACAGGGAACACTGAAGCTTTCTTT.

The J gene is TRBJ1-1, the V gene TRBV12-3 or TRBV12-4; D remains unclear. This CDR3 is 16 amino acids long. V was trimmed by 0 bases and J by 0 bases, leaving 11 bases between them. The CDR3 protein is CASSLARPAMNTEAFF. The CDR3 bases are TGTGCCAGCAGTTTAGCAAGGCCGGCTATGAACACTGAAGCTTTCTTT.

The chain employs TRBV11-3 and TRBJ2-2; D is undetermined. The germline V gene has CDR1 SGHNT and CDR2 YENEEA. The CDR3 spans 14 residues. The V and J ends lost 3 bases and 7 bases respectively, with 12 bases between them. Here the CDR3 reads CASSFKTVGGELFF. DNA of the CDR3: TGTGCCAGCAGCTTTAAAACGGTTGGCGGGGAGCTGTTTTTT.

The rearrangement joins TRBV9 to TRBJ2-7; TRBD2 might be the D (5 bases). Trimming pared 0 bases from V and 0 bases from J, leaving 7 bases between. This CDR3 spans 14 amino acids. The V gene's germline CDR1 is SGDLS and CDR2 YYNGEE. As DNA, the CDR3 is TGTGCCAGCAGCGTAGACGGGGACTCCTACGAGCAGTACTTC. Its translation is CASSVDGDSYEQYF.

Comments on this clonotype: This may arise from a read error, as a much more abundant clone is one base away. V gene TRBV5-4 combines with J gene TRBJ2-7; 8 bases are shared with TRBD2. Germline V gene lookup returns CDR1 SGHNT and CDR2 YYREEE (reference sequence). J lost 3 bases, V lost 5 bases, and 4 bases had no gene match. This CDR3 spans 13 amino acids. CDR3 sequence reads: CASRSGTSYEQYF. The CDR3 DNA is TGTGCCAGCAGGTCCGGGACTAGCTACGAGCAGTACTTC.

This clonotype was seen only a few times. The rearrangement links TRBV12-3 or TRBV12-4 to TRBJ1-5; TRBD1 aligns across 11 bases. CDR3 length equals 15 residues. The ends lost 6 bases at V and 9 bases at J; junction bases unmatched: 10. The CDR3 DNA reads as TGTGCCAGCAGGCGGGGGACAGGGGGGCCATGGCCCCAGCATTTT. Amino acid sequence: CASRRGTGGPWPQHF.

This clonotype was counted a few times. The rearrangement joins TRBV21-1 to TRBJ2-7; the table gives TRBD1 as D, unverified against the DNA. TRBV21-1 is reported as a pseudogene. CDR3 length equals 14 residues. The CDR3 here is CARDSGQGAYEQYF. The DNA for the CDR3 is TGTGCCAGGGACTCGGGACAGGGCGCCTACGAGCAGTACTTC.

This sequence joins TRBV29-1 and TRBJ1-1, with 9 bases that match TRBD1. Germline values: CDR1 SQVTM, CDR2 ANQGSEA. V lost 8 bases, J lost 1 base, and 5 bases stayed unmatched. The CDR3 covers 13 residues. CDR3 protein: CSFSDRGNTEAFF. DNA for the CDR3: TGCAGCTTTTCGGACAGGGGGAACACTGAAGCTTTCTTT.